One and the same sample provided the 21 T cell receptor beta chains below, sequenced in a study of blood T cell repertoires in COVID-19 (dated by TCRdb to the early 2020s). The library was made by the immunoSEQ multiplex PCR assay. The source is immuneACCESS, and TCRdb retained only in-frame sequences with V and J called. Part of the clones is not carried over; for the studies checked, unresolved V genes explain less than half of this, and the remainder is unexplained. This sample holds 150,000 to 160,000 clones; approximately 80% were observed only once. In total, the top ten clones hold 29% of the sample. Specimen: peripheral blood. These receptors were obtained from a woman in her fifties or sixties with acute or convalescent COVID-19.

The chain couples TRBV3-1 (or the pseudogene TRBV3-2) to TRBJ1-2; 7 bases map to TRBD1. V was pared by 3 bases and J by 8 bases, with 6 bases of the junction left unmatched. CDR1 LGHDT and CDR2 YNNKEL come from the germline V gene (reference sequence). This CDR3 has 13 residues. The chain's CDR3 is CASSHWDRRGYTF. The DNA of the CDR3 is TGTGCCAGCAGCCATTGGGACAGACGAGGCTACACCTTC.

The chain carries TRBV19 and TRBJ2-7; 7 nucleotides agree with TRBD1. Losses at the gene ends were 4 bases for V and 1 base for J; bases not matched to a gene: 7. Germline V gene data show CDR1 as LNHDA and CDR2 as SQIVND (reference sequence). CDR3 length: 15 amino acids. In nucleotides, the CDR3 is TGTGCCAGTAGTAGAGGGACAGCCTTATCCTACGAGCAGTACTTC. This gives the protein CASSRGTALSYEQYF.

The rearrangement links TRBV11-2 to TRBJ2-6; TRBD1 matches 7 bases. With V trimmed by 5 bases and J by 6 bases, 4 bases remained unmatched. Germline CDR1 is SGHAT and CDR2 is FQNNGV. The CDR3 has 14 residues. The CDR3 spells CASSRDSPANVLTF. In nucleotides, the CDR3 is TGTGCCAGCAGCCGGGACAGCCCGGCCAACGTCCTGACTTTC.

This rearrangement joins TRBV5-8 to TRBJ1-2; no firm D call. Per germline, CDR1 SGHTS and CDR2 YDEGEE. V was shortened by 5 bases and J by 8 bases, with 13 bases between the two germline ends. There are 12 residues in the CDR3. The DNA of the CDR3 is TGTGCCAGCAGTCCCCGGGTCGGCGGCTACACCTTC. It encodes CASSPRVGGYTF.

The chain employs TRBV19 and TRBJ1-6; TRBD1 aligns across 8 bases. After removal of 9 bases from V and 6 bases from J, the junction contained 4 bases not matched to a gene. The CDR3 is made up of 13 amino acids. Germline assignment: CDR1 LNHDA and CDR2 SQIVND (reference sequence). The CDR3 spells CASGDRINSPLHF. In nucleotides, the CDR3 is TGTGCCAGCGGGGACAGGATTAATTCACCCCTCCACTTT.

With respect to this clone: Relative to the germline gene, one junction end is altered; a read error may explain this. The rearrangement joins TRBV7-7 to TRBJ2-5; 9 bases match TRBD1. CDR3 length: 15 amino acids. Looked up from germline, CDR1 is SSHAT and CDR2 is FNYEAQ (reference sequence). CDR3 region: CASSTNRGHVETQYF. CDR3 nucleotide sequence: TGTGCTAGCAGCACAAACAGGGGGCACGTAGAGACCCAGTACTTC.

The chain links TRBV14 to TRBJ1-2; maybe TRBD1 (6 bases). Germline values: CDR1 SGHDN, CDR2 FVKESK. The CDR3 has 14 residues. Trimming left V 0 bases short and J 8 bases short, with 13 bases between. The CDR3, as DNA: TGTGCCAGCAGCCAAGAAGGGGGGGCGAGGGGCTACACCTTC. As protein: CASSQEGGARGYTF.

The J gene is TRBJ2-1, the V gene TRBV19; D unresolved. This CDR3 is 13 amino acids long. Germline-derived CDR1 and CDR2 are LNHDA and SQIVND (reference sequence). V shed 5 bases and J shed 3 bases, with 8 bases lying between them. The DNA for the CDR3 is TGTGCCAGTAGTGCAACAGACTACAATGAGCAGTTCTTC. This codes for CASSATDYNEQFF.

The chain uses TRBV29-1 and TRBJ2-1; tentative D call: TRBD1 (6 bases). Germline loops: CDR1 SQVTM, CDR2 ANQGSEA. The CDR3 has 12 amino acids. The V and J ends lost 3 bases and 9 bases respectively, with 12 bases between them. CDR3 protein: CSVEWGQGEQFF. Here the CDR3 DNA reads TGCAGCGTTGAGTGGGGGCAGGGTGAGCAGTTCTTC.

This sequence joins TRBV30 and TRBJ1-1; D gene uncertain. From germline, CDR1 is GTSNPN and CDR2 SVGIG (reference sequence). The length of the CDR3 is 14 residues. V shed 4 bases and J shed 4 bases, with 16 bases lying between them. The CDR3 nucleotides are TGTGCCTGGAAAATCCGGGGAGCGGCCACTGAAGCTTTCTTT. Translation gives CAWKIRGAATEAFF.

The chain joins TRBV5-4 to TRBJ1-2, with D hard to call. Between the trimmed V and J ends, which lost 0 bases and 5 bases, there was a span of 14 bases. The CDR3 totals 15 residues. Germline values: CDR1 SGHNT, CDR2 YYREEE (reference sequence). For the CDR3, the DNA is TGTGCCAGCAGCTTGGGAACGGGGAATCAGTATGGCTACACCTTC. Its protein is CASSLGTGNQYGYTF.

V gene TRBV7-2 combines with J gene TRBJ1-2, with TRBD1 matching over 7 bases. Germline V CDR1 and CDR2: SGHTA, FQGNSA. The CDR3 has 15 residues. The V gene end was trimmed by 5 bases and the J gene end by 2 bases; junction bases not matched to a gene: 8. The CDR3 reads CASSPRGGQNYGYTF. In DNA form, the CDR3 reads TGTGCCAGCAGCCCGAGAGGGGGCCAGAACTATGGCTACACCTTC.

This clone occurred a few times. The rearrangement links TRBV5-5 to TRBJ1-4, with 10 bases fitting TRBD1. The CDR3 consists of 16 residues. The V segment lost 1 base and the J segment 5 bases; nucleotides outside the gene matches: 5. Germline V gene sequence: CDR1 SGHKS, CDR2 YYEKEE (reference sequence). DNA for the CDR3: TGTGCCAGCAGCTTGCCCCTGACAGGGGGCAATGAAAAACTGTTTTTT. Translating it yields CASSLPLTGGNEKLFF.

This clone came up a few times. The rearrangement links TRBV18 to TRBJ2-2, with D possibly being TRBD2 (7 bases). CDR1 is KGHSH, CDR2 LQKENI, per germline. The length of the CDR3 is 15 residues. V lost 2 bases, J lost 6 bases, and 13 bases lay in between. The CDR3 DNA is TGTGCCAGCTCACCAGAGGCGGGGGCGTCCGGGGAGCTGTTTTTT. Translation: CASSPEAGASGELFF.

J is TRBJ2-7 and V is TRBV7-2; TRBD2 matches 9 bases. Looked up from germline, CDR1 is SGHTA and CDR2 is FQGNSA. With 0 bases clipped from V and 4 bases from J, the junction kept 4 bases outside the gene matches. CDR3 size: 15 residues. DNA of the CDR3: TGTGCCAGCAGCTTAGCGGGCGGGGGGGCGTACGAGCAGTACTTC. Residues: CASSLAGGGAYEQYF.

J is TRBJ2-1 and V is TRBV9; 7 nucleotides agree with TRBD2. After removal of 4 bases from V and 3 bases from J, the junction contained 4 bases not matched to a gene. The V gene's germline CDR1 is SGDLS and CDR2 YYNGEE. There are 14 residues in the CDR3. The CDR3 loop reads CASSPGGGYNEQFF. The CDR3 coding sequence is TGTGCCAGCAGCCCGGGCGGGGGCTACAATGAGCAGTTCTTC.

The V gene is TRBV2, the J gene TRBJ1-5; D not resolved. Germline CDR1 is SNHLY and CDR2 is FYNNEI. V was trimmed by 2 bases and J by 2 bases, leaving 4 bases between them. CDR3 length: 13 amino acids. DNA of the CDR3: TGTGCCAGCAGTGAACGAGGCAATCAGCCCCAGCATTTT. It is translated as CASSERGNQPQHF.

This chain joins TRBV5-1 and TRBJ2-7; TRBD2 is a possible D gene (5 bases). Trimming stripped 4 bases from V and 3 bases from J, with 5 bases between. The germline V gene has CDR1 SGHRS and CDR2 YFSETQ. The CDR3 is 11 amino acids. CDR3 in amino acids: CASSGSYEQYF. The CDR3 DNA follows: TGCGCCAGCAGCGGGAGCTACGAGCAGTACTTC.

The chain links TRBV2 to TRBJ2-5; 8 nucleotides agree with TRBD1. This CDR3 is built from 15 residues. Germline values: CDR1 SNHLY, CDR2 FYNNEI. After removal of 5 bases from V and 8 bases from J, the junction contained 13 bases not matched to a gene. The CDR3 sequence is CASSKQPQGANTQYF. Written as DNA, the CDR3 is TGTGCCAGCAGTAAACAACCCCAGGGGGCAAACACCCAGTACTTC.

This chain connects TRBV9 to TRBJ2-1; 7 positions agree with TRBD1. V was pared by 3 bases and J by 3 bases, with 12 bases of the junction left unmatched. Looked up from germline, CDR1 is SGDLS and CDR2 is YYNGEE. The CDR3 runs to 17 residues. The DNA of the CDR3 is TGTGCCAGCAGCGCAGCCCCGGGACAGTCGGGCTACAATGAGCAGTTCTTC. Residues: CASSAAPGQSGYNEQFF.

In nucleotides, the CDR3 is TGTGCCAGCAGCTTAGCCGGGACAGGGGATTTCACAGATACGCAGTATTTT. As protein: CASSLAGTGDFTDTQYF. The J gene is TRBJ2-3, the V gene TRBV7-8; 10 positions match TRBD1. Germline V gene lookup returns CDR1 SGHVS and CDR2 FQNEAQ. This CDR3 is built from 17 residues. V lost 0 bases, J lost 2 bases, and 5 bases stayed unmatched.